Following are 9 T cell receptor beta chains from one sample sequenced in a study of T cell responses to AZD1222 COVID-19 vaccine. TCRdb's table, derived via immunoSEQ multiplex PCR, lists solely in-frame clones and lacks some. The data show around 180,000 clones, with around 89% seen just once and 25% to 30% held by the top ten. This specimen was peripheral blood, taken 28 days after the second AZD1222 dose. These receptors were obtained from an adult who received the AZD1222 COVID-19 vaccine.

The chain employs TRBV24-1 and TRBJ1-6; D gene ambiguous. In germline, CDR1 is KGHDR, CDR2 SFDVKD. The CDR3 extends over 14 amino acids. V dropped 6 bases and J dropped 10 bases, with 15 bases sitting between them. The chain's CDR3 is CATSRGEFGSPLHF. CDR3 coding DNA: TGTGCCACCAGTCGCGGAGAATTTGGATCACCCCTCCACTTT.

The CDR3: CASRFRYNEQFF. The CDR3 DNA is TGTGCCAGCAGATTCCGGTACAATGAGCAGTTCTTC. V gene TRBV28 combines with J gene TRBJ2-1; no definite D call. Germline V gives CDR1 MDHEN, CDR2 SYDVKM. V was pared by 6 bases and J by 4 bases, with 7 bases between. The CDR3 is 12 residues long.

The chain employs TRBV4-3 and TRBJ2-3, with 10 bases lining up with TRBD1. Germline CDR1 and CDR2: LGHNA and YSLEER. CDR3 size: 20 residues. V shed 0 bases, J shed 0 bases, and the junction held 12 bases outside the gene matches. The CDR3 sequence: CASSQDLSPDRGESTDTQYF. CDR3 in DNA: TGCGCCAGCAGCCAAGATCTCTCTCCGGACAGGGGGGAAAGCACAGATACGCAGTATTTT.

V gene TRBV5-8 combines with J gene TRBJ2-7, with D unclear. The CDR3 has 11 residues. Germline V gene sequence: CDR1 SGHTS, CDR2 YDEGEE. Deletions cut 6 bases from V and 7 bases from J, with 11 bases between. In nucleotides, the CDR3 is TGTGCCAGCACCCCGGCGGTGGAGCAGTACTTC. It translates to CASTPAVEQYF.

The rearrangement joins TRBV28 to TRBJ1-5; D gene ambiguous. Germline lookup yields CDR1 MDHEN and CDR2 SYDVKM. V dropped 6 bases and J dropped 2 bases, with 8 bases sitting between them. The CDR3 length is 13 residues. The CDR3, as DNA: TGTGCCAGCAGGGAGGGAGGCAATCAGCCCCAGCATTTT. It is translated as CASREGGNQPQHF.

As DNA, the CDR3 is TGTGCCAGCGAGGACACTTACAATGAGCAGTTCTTC. Translated: CASEDTYNEQFF. The chain couples TRBV6-6 to TRBJ2-1; a weak D match, TRBD1 (5 bases). V was shortened by 8 bases and J by 4 bases, with 9 bases between the two germline ends. Germline CDR1 is MNHNY and CDR2 is SVGAGI (reference sequence). The CDR3 totals 12 residues.

Details on this clone: The same CDR3 can be traced to other DNA sequences in this sample. The chain employs TRBV30 and TRBJ2-7, with D possibly matching TRBD2 (6 bases). The V end was cut by 1 base, the J end by 2 bases, with 6 bases between. The CDR3 is made up of 12 amino acids. Germline CDR1 is GTSNPN and CDR2 is SVGIG (reference sequence). CDR3 coding DNA: TGTGCCTGGAGTGGGGGGGCCTACGAGCAGTACTTC. Protein sequence: CAWSGGAYEQYF.

This sequence joins TRBV20-1 and TRBJ1-1, with TRBD1 matching over 7 bases. Trimming took 8 bases from V and 4 from J; bases not matched to a gene: 4. The CDR3 runs to 11 residues. Germline V gene sequence: CDR1 DFQATT, CDR2 SNEGSKA (reference sequence). CDR3: CSPPGGTEAFF. The CDR3 nucleotides are TGCAGTCCTCCAGGGGGCACTGAAGCTTTCTTT.

To note about this clone: Other DNA sequences in this specimen translate into the identical CDR3. CDR3 nucleotides: TGTGCCAGCAGCCCGAGGACTAGCGGACGCACAGATACGCAGTATTTT. This encodes CASSPRTSGRTDTQYF. This chain uses TRBV7-2 with TRBJ2-3, with TRBD2 matching 10 bases. After removal of 5 bases from V and 1 base from J, the junction contained 6 bases not matched to a gene. Germline CDR1 reads SGHTA; CDR2 reads FQGNSA. The CDR3 is 16 amino acids.